A selection of T cell receptor beta chains follows, all from one sample in a study of cytomegalovirus exposure and HLA in healthy donors. The repertoire was sequenced with immunoSEQ multiplex PCR; TCRdb's copy has only in-frame clones and lacks some. This sample yields about 180,000 clones, of which over 75% are seen a single time; more than 0.5% belongs to the top ten. Material for sequencing was PBMCs. Receptors were obtained from a woman between 50 and 59 years old in good health and CMV-seronegative. The conserved cysteine and the conserved F or W are not part of the CDR3 here.

v_call	cdr3_aa
TRBV9	ASSAPTPGDTQY
TRBV10-3	AISESPVSGYT
TRBV28	ASSLIGTYNEQF
TRBV7-3	ASSLTPGGGYEQY
TRBV7-9	ASSIRQGMGGYT
TRBV28	ASHSPPGNYGYT
TRBV28	ASAAPRLSSGNTIY
TRBV19	ASSMGRHSSYNEQF
TRBV28	ASSRVAGGEQY
TRBV28	ASSLPTGLLY
TRBV2	ASRNRGYEQY
TRBV28	ASSIGQGANTGELF
TRBV4-3	ASSQETNYEQY
TRBV18	ASSPPVQGAATLYTEAF
TRBV15	ATRAGMGSTYEQY
TRBV5-4	ASSRTATRGLGEQY
TRBV28	ASSLLAGEQY
TRBV28	ASSLVGQGGYGYT
TRBV28	ASSQGDRDNQPQH
TRBV7-8	ASSLGGWRGPSYEQY
TRBV28	ASSLGGYEQY
TRBV7-9	ASSSGRLDYGYT
TRBV19	ASSIPRYGYT
TRBV18	ASSPAGTGANEQY
TRBV11-3	ASSPLPGTDTQY
TRBV19	ASTSSGRADEQF
TRBV9	ASSVASGRTGQETQY
TRBV2	ASIRTGQDYEQY
TRBV2	ASNSGNSNQPQH
TRBV2	ASRETGTGDYGYT
TRBV19	ASSIGRGRIDQPQH
TRBV11-2	ASRAGGYEQY
TRBV27	ASSLTRARTGELF
TRBV7-9	ASSMESSYEQY
TRBV9	ASSAGNEKLF
TRBV30	AWSVGQGNQPQH
TRBV4-3	ASSQRGAGELF
TRBV5-4	ASSPGGQGSPLSGNTIY
TRBV14	ASSHTGTGGQAYEQY
TRBV27	ASSTRDRGTEAF
TRBV5-1	ASSSLADNNEQF
TRBV28	ASMNGRANNQPQH
TRBV10-3	AISEMGGGPHEQF
TRBV14	ASSPLAISYNEQF
TRBV7-2	ASSFVGVVQRGTGELF